This T cell receptor beta chain comes out of a study of shared clonotypes between healthy human individuals. Libraries were prepared by immunoSEQ multiplex PCR; TCRdb keeps only in-frame clonotypes and omits some of them. The sample comprises a few million clones, roughly 93% of which are singletons, and 0.35% to 0.5% rests with the top ten. Study conclusions and caveats: Generation probabilities were higher for clonotypes shared across all four sorted-subset donors than for unshared ones.

As for this clone: Its antigen is not identified. In the same sample, other DNA sequences code for this CDR3.

The CDR3 is made up of 11 amino acids. Germline values: CDR1 MDHEN, CDR2 SYDVKM. Trimming removed 2 bases from V and 6 bases from J, with 2 bases in between. Donation came from healthy HIV-negative adults that had no recent acute infections or vaccinations. This sequence joins TRBV28 and TRBJ2-1; D not certain. The clonotype originates from a young man in good health. Some clones in this sample may be carry-over from other donors' samples. The sequenced sample consisted of naive CD4+ T cells from PBMCs. Stated subset: CD45RA+ positively selected. The CDR3 region has the DNA TGTGCCAGCAGTTTAGGCAATGAGCAGTTCTTC. It yields the protein CASSLGNEQFF.